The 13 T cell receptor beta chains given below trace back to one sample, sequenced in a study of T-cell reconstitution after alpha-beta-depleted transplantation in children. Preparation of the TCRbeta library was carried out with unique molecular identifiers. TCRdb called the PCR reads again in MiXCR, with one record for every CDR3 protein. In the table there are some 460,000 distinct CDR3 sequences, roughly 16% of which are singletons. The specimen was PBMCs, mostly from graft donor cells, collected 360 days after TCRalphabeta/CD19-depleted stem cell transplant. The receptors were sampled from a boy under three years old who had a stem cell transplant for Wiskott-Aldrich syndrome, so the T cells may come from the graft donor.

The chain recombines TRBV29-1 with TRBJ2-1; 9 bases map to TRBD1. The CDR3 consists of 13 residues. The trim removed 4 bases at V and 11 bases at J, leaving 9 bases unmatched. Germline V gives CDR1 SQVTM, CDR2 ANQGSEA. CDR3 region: CSVAGTGLVQQFF. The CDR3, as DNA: TGCAGCGTTGCCGGGACAGGGCTTGTACAGCAGTTCTTC.

CDR3: CASSNRASGSETQYF. CDR3 bases: TGTGCCAGCAGCAACAGGGCTAGCGGGAGTGAGACCCAGTACTTC. The chain carries TRBV7-9 and TRBJ2-5; 10 nucleotides match TRBD2. The ends lost 5 bases at V and 5 bases at J; junction bases unmatched: 8. Per germline, CDR1 SEHNR and CDR2 FQNEAQ (reference sequence). This CDR3 contains 15 residues.

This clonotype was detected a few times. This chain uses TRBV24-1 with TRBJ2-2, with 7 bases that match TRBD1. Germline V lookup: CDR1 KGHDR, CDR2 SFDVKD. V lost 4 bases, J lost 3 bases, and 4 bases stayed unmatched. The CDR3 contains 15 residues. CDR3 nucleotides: TGTGCCACCAGTGAATTCACAGGGGACACCGGGGAGCTGTTTTTT. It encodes CATSEFTGDTGELFF.

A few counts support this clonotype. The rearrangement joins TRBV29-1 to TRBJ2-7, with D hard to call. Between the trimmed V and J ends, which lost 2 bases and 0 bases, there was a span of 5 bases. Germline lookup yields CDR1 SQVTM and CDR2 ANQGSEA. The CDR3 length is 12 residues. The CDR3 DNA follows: TGCAGCGTTGAAACCCCCTCCTACGAGCAGTACTTC. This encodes CSVETPSYEQYF.

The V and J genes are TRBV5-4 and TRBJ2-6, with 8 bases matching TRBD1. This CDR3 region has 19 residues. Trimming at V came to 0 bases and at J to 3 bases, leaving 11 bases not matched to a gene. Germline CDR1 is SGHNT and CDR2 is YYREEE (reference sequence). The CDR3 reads CASSLADRGGRGGANVLTF. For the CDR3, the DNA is TGTGCCAGCAGCTTGGCCGACAGGGGCGGTAGAGGTGGGGCCAACGTCCTGACTTTC. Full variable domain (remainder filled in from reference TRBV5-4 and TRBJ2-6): ETGVTQSPTHLIKTRGQQVTLRCSSQSGHNTVSWYQQALGQGPQFIFQYYREEENGRGNFPPRFSGLQFPNYSSELNVNALELDDSALYLCASSLADRGGRGGANVLTFGAGSRLTVL.

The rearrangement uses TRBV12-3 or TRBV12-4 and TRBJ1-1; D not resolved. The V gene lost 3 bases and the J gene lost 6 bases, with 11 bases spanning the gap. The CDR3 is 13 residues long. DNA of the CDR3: TGTGCCAGCAGTTTCGGACCTCAGTCTGAAGCTTTCTTT. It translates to CASSFGPQSEAFF.

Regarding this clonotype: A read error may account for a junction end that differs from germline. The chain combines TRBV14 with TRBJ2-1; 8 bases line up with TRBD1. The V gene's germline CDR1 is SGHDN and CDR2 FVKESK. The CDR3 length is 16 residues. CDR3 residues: CASTQGYGQGYNEQFF. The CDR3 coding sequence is TGTGCCAGCACCCAAGGTTATGGACAGGGCTATAATGAGCAGTTCTTC. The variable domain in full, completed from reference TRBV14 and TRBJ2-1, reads EAGVTQFPSHSVIEKGQTVTLRCDPISGHDNLYWYRRVMGKEIKFLLHFVKESKQDESGMPNNRFLAERTGGTYSTLKVQPAELEDSGVYFCASTQGYGQGYNEQFFGPGTRLTVL.

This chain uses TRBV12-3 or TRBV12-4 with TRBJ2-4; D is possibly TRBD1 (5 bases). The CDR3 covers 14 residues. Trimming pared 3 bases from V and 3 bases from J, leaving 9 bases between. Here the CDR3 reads CASSFWQGKNIQYF. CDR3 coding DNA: TGTGCCAGCAGTTTTTGGCAGGGCAAAAACATTCAGTACTTC.

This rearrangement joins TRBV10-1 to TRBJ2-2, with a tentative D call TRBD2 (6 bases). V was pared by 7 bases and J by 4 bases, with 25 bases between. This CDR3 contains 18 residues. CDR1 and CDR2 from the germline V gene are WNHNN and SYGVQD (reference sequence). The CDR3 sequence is CASITRRGGRTTTGELFF. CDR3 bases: TGCGCCAGCATCACCAGGCGTGGAGGGAGGACGACCACCGGGGAGCTGTTTTTT.

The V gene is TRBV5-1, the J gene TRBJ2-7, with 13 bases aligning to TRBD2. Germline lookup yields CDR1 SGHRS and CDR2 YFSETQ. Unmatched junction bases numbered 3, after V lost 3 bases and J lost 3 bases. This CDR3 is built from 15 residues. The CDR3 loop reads CASSWGLAGSYEQYF. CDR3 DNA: TGCGCCAGCAGCTGGGGACTAGCGGGGAGCTACGAGCAGTACTTC.

Here the CDR3 reads CASSKKAGAIEQFF. The CDR3 DNA sequence: TGTGCCAGCAGCAAGAAAGCGGGAGCTATTGAGCAGTTCTTC. This chain uses TRBV7-2 with TRBJ2-1; 8 bases line up with TRBD2. This CDR3 comprises 14 residues. The trim removed 5 bases at V and 9 bases at J, leaving 9 bases unmatched. The V gene's germline CDR1 is SGHTA and CDR2 FQGNSA.

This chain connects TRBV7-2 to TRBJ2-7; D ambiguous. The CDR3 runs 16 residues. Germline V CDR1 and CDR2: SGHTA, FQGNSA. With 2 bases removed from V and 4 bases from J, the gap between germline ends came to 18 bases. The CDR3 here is CASSLKRVPTAYEQYF. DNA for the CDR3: TGTGCCAGCAGCTTAAAAAGGGTGCCCACTGCGTACGAGCAGTACTTC.

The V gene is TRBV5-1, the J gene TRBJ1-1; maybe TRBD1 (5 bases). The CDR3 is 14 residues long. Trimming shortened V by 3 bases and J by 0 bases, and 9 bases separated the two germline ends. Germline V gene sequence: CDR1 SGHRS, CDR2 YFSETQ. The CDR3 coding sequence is TGCGCCAGCAGCTCACAGGCGATGAACACTGAAGCTTTCTTT. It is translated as CASSSQAMNTEAFF.